Each of the 3 T cell receptor beta chains below was sequenced from the same sample in a study of blood T cell repertoires in COVID-19. Libraries were prepared by immunoSEQ multiplex PCR; TCRdb keeps only in-frame clonotypes and omits some of them. The sample yields about 160,000 clones, roughly 89% seen once. Sequencing was done on a sample of peripheral blood. Receptors were obtained from a woman aged 55-69 years who had recovered from COVID-19.

The chain uses TRBV5-5 and TRBJ1-3; 8 bases fit TRBD1. V trimming: 3 bases; J trimming: 0 bases; junction bases outside the gene matches: 5. Germline-derived CDR1 and CDR2 are SGHKS and YYEKEE (reference sequence). The CDR3 loop spans 16 amino acids. CDR3 bases: TGTGCCAGCAGCTACAACAGGGGGAGCTCTGGAAACACCATATATTTT. It codes for CASSYNRGSSGNTIYF.

The table lists this clone with a few counts. V is TRBV4-1 and J is TRBJ2-7, with TRBD2 identical over 10 bases. In germline, CDR1 is MGHRA, CDR2 YSYEKL. CDR3 length equals 18 residues. The junction had 13 bases not matched to a gene; V was cut back by 4 bases and J by 1 base. CDR3 protein: CASSPRWLAGDSSYEQYF. For the CDR3, the DNA is TGCGCCAGCAGCCCTCGCTGGCTAGCGGGGGATTCTTCCTACGAGCAGTACTTC.

DNA for the CDR3: TGCGCCAGCAGCTTCGGGGGTGCCACCGGGGAGCTGTTTTTT. Encoded protein: CASSFGGATGELFF. The genes are TRBV5-1 and TRBJ2-2, with D possibly TRBD2 on 6 matching bases. This CDR3 comprises 14 residues. The V end lost 2 bases, the J end lost 4 bases, and 9 bases lay between the germline ends. Germline V gives CDR1 SGHRS, CDR2 YFSETQ.